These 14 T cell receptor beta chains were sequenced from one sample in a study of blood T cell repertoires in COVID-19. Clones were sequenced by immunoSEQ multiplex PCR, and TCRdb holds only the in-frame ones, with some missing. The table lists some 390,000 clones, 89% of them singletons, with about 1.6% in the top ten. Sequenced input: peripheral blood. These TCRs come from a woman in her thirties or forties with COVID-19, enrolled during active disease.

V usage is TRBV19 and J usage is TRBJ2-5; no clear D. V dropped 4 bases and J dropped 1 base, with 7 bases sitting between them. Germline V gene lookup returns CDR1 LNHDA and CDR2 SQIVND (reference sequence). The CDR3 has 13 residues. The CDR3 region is CASSKAGQETQYF. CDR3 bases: TGTGCCAGTAGTAAGGCAGGCCAAGAGACCCAGTACTTC. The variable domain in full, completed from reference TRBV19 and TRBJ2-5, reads DGGITQSPKYLFRKEGQNVTLSCEQNLNHDAMYWYRQDPGQGLRLIYYSQIVNDFQKGDIAEGYSVSREKKESFPLTVTSAQKNPTAFYLCASSKAGQETQYFGPGTRLLVL.

CDR3 DNA: TGTGCCATCAGTGAAGGGGTCAATGAGCAGTTCTTC. This codes for CAISEGVNEQFF. This sequence joins TRBV10-3 and TRBJ2-1, with D perhaps TRBD1 (5 bases). The CDR3 has 12 residues. The V and J ends lost 3 bases and 6 bases respectively, with 6 bases between them. Germline lookup yields CDR1 ENHRY and CDR2 SYGVKD.

CDR3 coding DNA: TGCGCCAGCAGCCAAGGGGGAGGCTATGGCTACACCTTC. As protein: CASSQGGGYGYTF. The chain has TRBV4-3 and TRBJ1-2; D not resolved. Germline assignment: CDR1 LGHNA and CDR2 YSLEER. The CDR3 has 13 residues. Trimming cost V 1 base and J 4 bases, with 7 bases left between them.

The CDR3 DNA follows: TGTGCCAGCAGTTTATCGTCGGGGTACTCAGATACGCAGTATTTT. This translates into CASSLSSGYSDTQYF. The chain recombines TRBV27 with TRBJ2-3; perhaps TRBD2 as D (5 bases). V was shortened by 0 bases and J by 4 bases, with 11 bases between the two germline ends. CDR1 and CDR2 (germline): MNHEY, SMNVEV (reference sequence). The CDR3 has 15 residues.

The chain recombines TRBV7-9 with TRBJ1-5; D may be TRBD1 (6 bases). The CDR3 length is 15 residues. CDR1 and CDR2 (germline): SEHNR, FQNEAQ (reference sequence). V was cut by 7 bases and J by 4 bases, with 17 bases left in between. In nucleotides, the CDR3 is TGTGCCAGCACCAGAGCAGGGGCCGATAATCAGCCCCAGCATTTT. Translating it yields CASTRAGADNQPQHF.

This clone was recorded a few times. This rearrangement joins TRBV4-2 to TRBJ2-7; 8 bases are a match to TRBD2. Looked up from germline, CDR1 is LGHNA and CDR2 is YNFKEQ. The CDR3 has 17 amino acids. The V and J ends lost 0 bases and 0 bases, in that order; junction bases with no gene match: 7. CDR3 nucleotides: TGTGCCAGCAGCCAAGAACTTCAGCGGGGGCCCTCCTACGAGCAGTACTTC. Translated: CASSQELQRGPSYEQYF.

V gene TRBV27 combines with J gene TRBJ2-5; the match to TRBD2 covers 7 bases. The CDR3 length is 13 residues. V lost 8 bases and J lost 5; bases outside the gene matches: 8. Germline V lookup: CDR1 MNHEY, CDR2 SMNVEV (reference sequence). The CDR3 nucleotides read TGTGCCAGCTGCGCGCGGGAGTGGGAGACCCAGTACTTC. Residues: CASCAREWETQYF.

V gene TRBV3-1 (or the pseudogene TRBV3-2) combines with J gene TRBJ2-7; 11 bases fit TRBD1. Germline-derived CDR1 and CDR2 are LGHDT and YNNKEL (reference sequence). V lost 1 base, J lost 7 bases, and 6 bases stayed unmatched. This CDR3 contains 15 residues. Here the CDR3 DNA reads TGTGCCAGCAGCCAAGCCGGGACAGGGGGTAAAGAGCAGTACTTC. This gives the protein CASSQAGTGGKEQYF.

CDR3 sequence: CSASRQENQPQHF. The CDR3, as DNA: TGCAGTGCTAGTCGACAGGAGAATCAGCCCCAGCATTTT. The V gene is TRBV20-1, the J gene TRBJ1-5, with D maybe TRBD1 (6 bases). V was cut by 3 bases and J by 4 bases, with 10 bases left in between. The CDR3 has 13 amino acids. Germline V gene data show CDR1 as DFQATT and CDR2 as SNEGSKA (reference sequence).

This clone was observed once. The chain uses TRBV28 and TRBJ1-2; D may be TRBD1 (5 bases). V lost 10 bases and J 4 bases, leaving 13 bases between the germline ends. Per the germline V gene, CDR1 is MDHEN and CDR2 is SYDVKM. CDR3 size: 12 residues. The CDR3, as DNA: TGTGCCACCGTGGGGGGATTCTATGGCTACACCTTC. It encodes CATVGGFYGYTF.

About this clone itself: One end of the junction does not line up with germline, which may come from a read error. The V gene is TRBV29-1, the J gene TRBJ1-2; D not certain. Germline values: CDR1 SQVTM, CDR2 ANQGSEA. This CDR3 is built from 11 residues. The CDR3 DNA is TGCAGCGTTTCCCGGGGTCCCAGCCCAGACTTC. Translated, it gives CSVSRGPSPDF.

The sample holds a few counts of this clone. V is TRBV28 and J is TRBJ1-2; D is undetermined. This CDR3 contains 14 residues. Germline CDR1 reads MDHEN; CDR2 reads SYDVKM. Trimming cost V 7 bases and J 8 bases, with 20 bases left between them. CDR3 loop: CASTEQRHLGGYTF. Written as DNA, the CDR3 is TGTGCCAGCACCGAGCAGCGGCACCTCGGGGGCTACACCTTC.

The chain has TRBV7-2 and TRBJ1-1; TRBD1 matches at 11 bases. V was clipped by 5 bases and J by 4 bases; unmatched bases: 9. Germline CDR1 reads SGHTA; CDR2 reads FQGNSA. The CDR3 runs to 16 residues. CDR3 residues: CASSPGQGVWGTEAFF. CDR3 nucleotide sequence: TGTGCCAGCAGCCCGGGACAGGGGGTCTGGGGCACTGAAGCTTTCTTT.

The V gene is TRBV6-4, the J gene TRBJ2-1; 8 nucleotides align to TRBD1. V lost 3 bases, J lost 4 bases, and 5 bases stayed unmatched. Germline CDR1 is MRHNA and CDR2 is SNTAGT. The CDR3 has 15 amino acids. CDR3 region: CASSEGDRTYNEQFF. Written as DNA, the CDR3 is TGTGCCAGCAGTGAAGGGGACAGGACGTACAATGAGCAGTTCTTC.